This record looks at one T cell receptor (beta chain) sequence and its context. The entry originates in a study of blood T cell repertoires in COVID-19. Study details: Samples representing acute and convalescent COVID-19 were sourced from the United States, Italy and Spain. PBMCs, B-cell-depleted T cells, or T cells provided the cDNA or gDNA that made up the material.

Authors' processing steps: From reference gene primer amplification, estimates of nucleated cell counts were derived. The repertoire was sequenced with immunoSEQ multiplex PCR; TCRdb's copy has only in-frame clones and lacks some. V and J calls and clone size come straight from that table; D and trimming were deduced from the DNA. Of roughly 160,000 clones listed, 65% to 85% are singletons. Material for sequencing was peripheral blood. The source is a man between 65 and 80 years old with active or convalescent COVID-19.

As DNA, the CDR3 is TGTGCCAGCAGCTTAGGGGCAGGGCAAGAGACCCAGTACTTC. Translating it yields CASSLGAGQETQYF. The chain links TRBV7-2 to TRBJ2-5, with a possible D match to TRBD1 (5 bases). Germline CDR1 is SGHTA and CDR2 is FQGNSA. Trimming left V 1 base short and J 2 bases short, with 8 bases between. The CDR3 totals 14 residues.